The clone carrying this T cell receptor (beta chain) was picked up one time. Its antigen is not known. This entry comes from a study of T cell responses to AZD1222 COVID-19 vaccine. General observations from the study: Nearly half of the spike-specific TCRs reportedly recognize variant regions that carry no mutations. At 160-218 and 743-854, vaccine-associated CD4 TCRs were dominant, and they spanned spike.

The repertoire was sequenced with immunoSEQ multiplex PCR; TCRdb's copy has only in-frame clones and lacks some. The sample lists around 150,000 clones, approximately 88% occurring once. Trimming took 5 bases from V and 10 from J, leaving 7 bases between them. This CDR3 contains 10 residues. Germline loops: CDR1 KGHDR, CDR2 SFDVKD. The chain is built from TRBV24-1 and TRBJ1-1; a weak D match, TRBD1 (5 bases). This sequence originates from an adult in good health. The sample was peripheral blood, taken on day 0 of MenACWY control vaccination. The CDR3 loop reads CATSGGLAFF. As DNA, the CDR3 is TGTGCCACCAGTGGGGGCTTAGCTTTCTTT.